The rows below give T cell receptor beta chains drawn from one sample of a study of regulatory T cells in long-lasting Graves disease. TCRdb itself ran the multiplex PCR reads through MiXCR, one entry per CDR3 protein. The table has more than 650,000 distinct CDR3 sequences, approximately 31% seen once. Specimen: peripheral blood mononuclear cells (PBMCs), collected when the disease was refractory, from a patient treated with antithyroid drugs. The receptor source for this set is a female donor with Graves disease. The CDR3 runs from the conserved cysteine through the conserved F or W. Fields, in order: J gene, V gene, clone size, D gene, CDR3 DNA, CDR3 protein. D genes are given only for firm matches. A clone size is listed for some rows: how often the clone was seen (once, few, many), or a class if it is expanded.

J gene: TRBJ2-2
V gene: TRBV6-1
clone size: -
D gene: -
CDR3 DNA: TGTGCCAGCAGGGGGGACGGAGCGAACACCGGGGAGCTGTTTTTT
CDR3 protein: CASRGDGANTGELFF

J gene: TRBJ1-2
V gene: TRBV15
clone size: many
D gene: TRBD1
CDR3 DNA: TGTGCCACCAGCAGAGGAGGGACAGGGGACTATGGCTACACCTTC
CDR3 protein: CATSRGGTGDYGYTF

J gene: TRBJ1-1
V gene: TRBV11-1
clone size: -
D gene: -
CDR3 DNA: TGTGCCAGCAGCTTCCCGACGAGTACCACTGAAGCTTTCTTT
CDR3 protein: CASSFPTSTTEAFF

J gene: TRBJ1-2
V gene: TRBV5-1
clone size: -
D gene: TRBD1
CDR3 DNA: TGCGCCAGCAGCTCAAGAAGGACAGGGGGAATTTATGGCTACACCTTC
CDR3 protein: CASSSRRTGGIYGYTF

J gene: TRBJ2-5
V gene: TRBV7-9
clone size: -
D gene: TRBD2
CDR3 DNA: TGTGCCAGCAGCTCTCCGACTAGCGGGGCACAAGAGACCCAGTACTTC
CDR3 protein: CASSSPTSGAQETQYF

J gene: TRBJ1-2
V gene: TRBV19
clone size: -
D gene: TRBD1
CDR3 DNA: TGTGCCAGCACGTCGACCGGGACAGGGGTCTATGGCTACACCTTC
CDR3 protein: CASTSTGTGVYGYTF

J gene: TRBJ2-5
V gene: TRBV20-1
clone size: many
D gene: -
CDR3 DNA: TGCAGTGTCAAGATGGGTTGGGAGACCCAGTACTTC
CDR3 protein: CSVKMGWETQYF

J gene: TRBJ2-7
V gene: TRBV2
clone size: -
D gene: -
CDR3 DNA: TGTGCCAGCAGTGAACCGACGACAGCGGACGAGCAGTACTTC
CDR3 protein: CASSEPTTADEQYF

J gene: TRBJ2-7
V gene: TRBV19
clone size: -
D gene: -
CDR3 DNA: TGTGCCACTACAGACCGCCACCTATACGAGCAGTACTTC
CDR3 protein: CATTDRHLYEQYF

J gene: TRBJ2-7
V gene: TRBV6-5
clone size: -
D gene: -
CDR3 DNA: TGTGCCAGCAGTTACCAGAGGAGCTCCTACGAGCAGTACTTC
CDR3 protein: CASSYQRSSYEQYF